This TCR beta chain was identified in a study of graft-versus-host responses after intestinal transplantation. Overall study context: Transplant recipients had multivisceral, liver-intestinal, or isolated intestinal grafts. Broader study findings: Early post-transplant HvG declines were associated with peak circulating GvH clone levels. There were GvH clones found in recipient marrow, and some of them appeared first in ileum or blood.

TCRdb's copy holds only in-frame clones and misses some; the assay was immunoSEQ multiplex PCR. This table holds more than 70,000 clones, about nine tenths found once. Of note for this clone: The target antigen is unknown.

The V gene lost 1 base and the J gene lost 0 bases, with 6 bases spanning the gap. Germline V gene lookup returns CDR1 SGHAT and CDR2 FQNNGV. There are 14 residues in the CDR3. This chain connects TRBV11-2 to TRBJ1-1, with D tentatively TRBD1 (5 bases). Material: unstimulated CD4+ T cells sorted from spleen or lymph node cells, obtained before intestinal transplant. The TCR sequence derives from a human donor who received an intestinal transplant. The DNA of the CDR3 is TGTGCCAGCAGCTTAGGGGGGGTGAACACTGAAGCTTTCTTT. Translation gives CASSLGGVNTEAFF. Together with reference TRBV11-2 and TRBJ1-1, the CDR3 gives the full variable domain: EAGVAQSPRYKIIEKRQSVAFWCNPISGHATLYWYQQILGQGPKLLIQFQNNGVVDDSQLPKDRFSAERLKGVDSTLKIQPAKLEDSAVYLCASSLGGVNTEAFFGQGTRLTVV.